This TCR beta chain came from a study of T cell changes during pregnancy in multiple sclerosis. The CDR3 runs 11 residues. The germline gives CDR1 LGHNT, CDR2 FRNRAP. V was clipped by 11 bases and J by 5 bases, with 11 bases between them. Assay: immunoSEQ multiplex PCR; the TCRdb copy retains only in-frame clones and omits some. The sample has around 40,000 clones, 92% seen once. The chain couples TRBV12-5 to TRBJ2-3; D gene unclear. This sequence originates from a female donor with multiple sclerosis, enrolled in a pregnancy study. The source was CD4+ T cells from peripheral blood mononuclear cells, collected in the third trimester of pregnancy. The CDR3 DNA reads TGTGCTTGCGCCGTCGGAGATACGCAGTATTTT. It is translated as CACAVGDTQYF.